This T cell receptor (beta chain) came from a study of shared clonotypes between healthy human individuals (dated by TCRdb to 2018 to 2020). A note on the overall study: Two women and a few men aged 18 to 49 years were included in the cohort. Blood TCR repertoires of about five healthy adults were deeply sequenced to estimate repertoire size and the extent of clonotype sharing between individuals. Leukapheresis yielded between about 0.85 and 9.5 billion PBMCs per donor. For each donor, three plates each were used for CD4 naive and CD4 memory, two plates were used for CD8 naive, and one plate was used for CD8 memory. To increase sequencing depth and limit assay-specific biases, TCR repertoire library preparation and sequencing were carried out by different laboratories using diverse techniques.

A remark on this clone: There is no known antigen for this receptor. Base qualities are not provided; no much larger clone lies one nucleotide away.

Donors were healthy HIV-negative adults with no recently reported acute infections or vaccinations. Only Caucasian adults living in Nashville, Tennessee, USA were represented among the donors. The CD8 memory samples were a combination of magnetically selected CD45RO+ cells and CCR7-negative CD45RA+ effector memory (TemRA) cells. Blood was collected by leukapheresis, and PBMCs were isolated by Ficoll-Histopaque density gradient centrifugation and then cryopreserved in liquid nitrogen vapor phase. Analytical flow cytometry was used to check the purity and quantity of every magnetically sorted T cell population. Each sorted fraction had its genomic DNA isolated and then quantified by UV absorbance on a Nanodrop 2000c. Beyond this particular receptor, the publication reports: Clonotypes shared by all four sorted-subset donors showed higher generation probabilities than non-shared clonotypes. Larger estimated clonotype richness was generally found for naive subsets than for memory subsets. Incomplete sequencing was indicated by rarefaction of sorted-subset datasets, despite the large sequencing depth. Across a few donors, approximately 5% of naive CD4, around 3.3% of naive CD8, 2.3% of memory CD4, and approximately 0.4% of memory CD8 clonotypes were shared. Based on pairwise subsampling, the degree of clonotype sharing among donors was expected to be affected by sequencing depth. Sampling was restricted to blood, and TCR repertoires in tissues likely differ from the TCR repertoires found in blood. Because the study included a small number of donors, the genetic and exposure-history diversity represented was limited.

From cysteine to phenylalanine, the CDR3 is 15 amino acids long. Only the CDR3 DNA stays, 45 bases, in frame from base 1. The germline ends are 15 bases apart after V is trimmed by 0 bases and J by 7 bases. As encoded in the germline V gene, CDR1 is MGHRA while CDR2 is YSYEKL. Using the deep immunoSEQ assay, multiplex PCR amplified TCR CDR3 regions from genomic DNA. Genomic DNA extracted from each cell subset was distributed evenly over all wells of several immunoSEQ 96-well plates, and each plate served as one replicate. For sorted subsets, each replicate PCR was loaded with roughly 200 ng genomic DNA, equivalent to some 31,000 T cell genomes. The purified libraries were quantified using a Qubit 3.0 fluorometer, sized with a Bioanalyzer 2100, and then quantified again using the KAPA Library Quantification kit. Every immunoSEQ 96-well plate was sequenced on a separate single-read 150-cycle Illumina NextSeq 550 flow cell. In the original analysis: Because only junctional sequences without quality scores were contained in the immunoSEQ output, filtering matching that applied to full-length reads could not be performed. Sequences were annotated with PyIR, a Python wrapper for IgBLAST v1.9, and V/J genes and CDR3 were assigned using IMGT germline references. Reads were filtered out if the reads had weak V/J assignments (E-value above 1e-6), no CDR3, stop codons, out-of-frame junctions, or ambiguous translated residues. V3J clonotypes were defined as sequences sharing the same inferred V gene, J gene, and CDR3 amino acid sequence. Percentage overlap between repertoires was calculated by dividing the number of shared unique clonotypes by the size of the smaller repertoire. Richness of each repertoire was evaluated using RTK rarefaction, the Chao1 estimator, and Recon v2.1 estimates of unobserved clonotypes. For all TCRbeta clonotypes obtained by the gDNA method from four donors, generation probabilities were computed with OLGA. Not all clones reach the TCRdb copy of this immuneACCESS table, which keeps in-frame sequences only. Checked studies attribute under half of the gap to unresolved V genes and leave the rest unexplained. V and J calls and clone size come straight from that table; D and trimming were deduced from the DNA. This sample lists roughly 120,000 clones; approximately 70% were detected once. Jointly, the top ten make up roughly 24% of the sample.

Sequences were obtained from memory CD8+ T cells sorted from blood. This specimen's cell subset or site label, per the study, means: CD45RO+ cells pooled with CCR7-negative TemRA cells. The rearranged chain carries TRBV4-1 and TRBJ1-2, and TRBD1 may be the D gene, going by 5 matching bases. The sequence derives from a woman in her twenties or thirties in good health. The sequenced DNA: TGCGCCAGCAGCCAAGATATGGGGGGGGTGGTTGGCTACACCTTC. This translates into CASSQDMGGVVGYTF.